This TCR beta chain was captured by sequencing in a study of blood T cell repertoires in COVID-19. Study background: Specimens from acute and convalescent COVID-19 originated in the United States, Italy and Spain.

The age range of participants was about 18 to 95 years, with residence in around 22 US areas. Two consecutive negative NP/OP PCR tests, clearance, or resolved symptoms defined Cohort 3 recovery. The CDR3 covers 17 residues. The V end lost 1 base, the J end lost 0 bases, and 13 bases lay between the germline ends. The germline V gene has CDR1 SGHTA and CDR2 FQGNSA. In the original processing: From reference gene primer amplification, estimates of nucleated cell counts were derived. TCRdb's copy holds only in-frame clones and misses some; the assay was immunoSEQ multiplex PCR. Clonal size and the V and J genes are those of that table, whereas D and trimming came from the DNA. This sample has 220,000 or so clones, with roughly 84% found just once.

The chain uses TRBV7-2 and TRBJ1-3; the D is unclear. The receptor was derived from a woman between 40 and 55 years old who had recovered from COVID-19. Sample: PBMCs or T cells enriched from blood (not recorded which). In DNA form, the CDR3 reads TGTGCCAGCAGCTTAGGGGCGTGGCTGGGCTCTGGAAACACCATATATTTT. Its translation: CASSLGAWLGSGNTIYF.